This T cell receptor beta chain was found in a study of T cell responses to AZD1222 COVID-19 vaccine (dated by TCRdb to the early 2020s). Describing the broader study: AZD1222 recipients given second doses at about 4 weeks or at about 12 weeks were pooled, since spike-specific TCR depth and breadth were not found to differ between the two schedules. TCR sequencing was performed for fewer than 250 trial participants, of whom about 200 were given two doses of AZD1222 and around 26 were given two doses of MenACWY control vaccine. Trial participants were enrolled into age subgroups of 18-55, 56-69 and 70-plus years, which contained around 150, 28 and 57 TCR-sequenced participants, respectively. Broad study findings and their caveats: Vaccine-associated CD4 TCRs spanned the whole spike protein, with dominant responses in regions 160-218 and 743-854. Reportedly, close to half of the unique spike-specific TCRs recognized epitopes lying outside the regions that are mutated in the B.1.351 and B.1.1.7 variants. Spike-specific TCR breadth and depth rose significantly after two AZD1222 doses compared with day 0 and with MenACWY recipients. Participants were mostly white British and included more females than males, and it was suggested by the authors that clonal diversity may have been underestimated. No day 14 peak-response samples were available, so repertoires were characterized only after the peak T cell response. The 56-69-year group was small, and its depth increase did not reach significance, likely because of low power. Conclusions about previously exposed vaccinees were limited because only 5 or 6 AZD1222 recipients were SARS-CoV-2 seropositive at baseline.

Regarding this clone: Its antigen has not been determined. Base qualities are not recorded, but no much larger clone differs from it by a single base.

Inclusive of the bounding cysteine and phenylalanine, the CDR3 is 17 residues long. The read is trimmed to its CDR3 DNA, 51 bases read in frame from base 1. CDR1 and CDR2, per the germline V gene, are MGHRA and YSYEKL. The junction shows trimming of 0 bases on V and 1 base on J, plus 15 bases between the germline ends. The intended sense of this specimen's time point label: baseline before first vaccination. The vaccinee samples were drawn from two UK trials, COV001 and COV002, one of which was a single-blind randomized controlled phase 2/3 trial testing AZD1222 (ChAdOx1 nCoV-19) in healthy adults. For TCRbeta chain sequencing, PBMC samples were collected from trial participants at day 0 and at day 28 after the second dose. The CDR3 regions of human TCRbeta chains were subjected to immunosequencing. Per the original workflow: TCRs in the repertoires were compared against a reference library of SARS-CoV-2-specific TCRs that had been generated with the MIRA antigen-specificity platform. Breadth was defined as the fraction of unique TCRs that were SARS-CoV-2-associated. Depth was defined as the fraction of total T cells that were SARS-CoV-2-associated. Each spike-specific TCR was assigned to its reactive spike region and to a CD4 or CD8 class using the MIRA data. Log10-transformed breadth and depth values were compared by one-way ANOVA with Sidak's multiple comparisons tests. The table comes from immuneACCESS by way of TCRdb, which keeps in-frame sequences with V and J called. Part of the clones is missing from these tables; in studies checked, under half for an unresolved V gene and the rest for unknown reasons. The V and J calls and clone size come from that table; D and trimming were worked out from the DNA. The sample table lists 130,000 or so clones, about 89% of them with a count of one. 25% to 30% of the sample is taken by the ten largest.

The receptor comes from an adult in good health. Here the chain combines TRBV4-1 and TRBJ1-2; TRBD1 is possibly the D segment (5 matching bases). Sequencing was performed on peripheral blood, taken on day 0 of AZD1222 vaccination. The nucleotide sequence is TGCGCCAGCAGCCAAGAGGGATCAGGGAGGGGTAACTATGGCTACACCTTC. Its translation reads: CASSQEGSGRGNYGYTF.